These 32 T cell receptor beta chains were all obtained from the same sample, sequenced in a study of blood T cell repertoires in COVID-19. Assay used: immunoSEQ multiplex PCR; TCRdb lists only in-frame clones, some missing. Altogether about 74,000 clones are present, about 80% being singletons, with the ten largest covering 15%. Input material: peripheral blood. The receptors derive from a human donor in a cohort sampled during active COVID-19.

This clone has just one count. This chain links TRBV7-9 with TRBJ2-7; D possibly corresponds to TRBD1 (6 bases). This CDR3 region has 14 residues. Germline CDR1 reads SEHNR; CDR2 reads FQNEAQ (reference sequence). V was pared by 8 bases and J by 3 bases, with 17 bases between. The CDR3 reads CASSISGGLYEQYF. The CDR3 DNA reads as TGTGCCAGCTCCATCAGTGGGGGCCTCTACGAGCAGTACTTC.

This sequence joins TRBV19 and TRBJ1-1; perhaps TRBD1 as D (6 bases). Germline CDR1 is LNHDA and CDR2 is SQIVND (reference sequence). V was cut by 8 bases and J by 1 base, with 14 bases left in between. This CDR3 spans 14 amino acids. The CDR3 region has the DNA TGTGCCAGTTTGGGGAAGACAGGGAACACTGAAGCTTTCTTT. Encoded protein: CASLGKTGNTEAFF.

The chain recombines TRBV2 with TRBJ1-5; a weak D match, TRBD1 (5 bases). The ends were cut back, 8 bases at V and 0 bases at J, with 11 bases in the middle. CDR1 and CDR2 from the germline V gene are SNHLY and FYNNEI. The CDR3 runs to 14 residues. The CDR3 bases are TGTGCCAGCGGGGCCACAAGTAGCAATCAGCCCCAGCATTTT. Translation: CASGATSSNQPQHF.

About this clone: Distinct nucleotide sequences in the sample also encode this CDR3. V gene TRBV19 combines with J gene TRBJ1-6, with unresolved D. CDR1 is LNHDA, CDR2 SQIVND, per germline (reference sequence). The CDR3 length is 14 residues. Trimming took 3 bases from V and 0 from J, leaving 3 bases between them. Written as DNA, the CDR3 is TGTGCCAGTAGTATTAACTCCTATAATTCACCCCTCCACTTT. Protein: CASSINSYNSPLHF.

The genes are TRBV9 and TRBJ2-7; D gene unclear. The CDR3 is made up of 12 amino acids. Germline lookup yields CDR1 SGDLS and CDR2 YYNGEE. V was shortened by 4 bases and J by 8 bases, with 13 bases between the two germline ends. CDR3 region: CASSPEKSKQYF. The CDR3 DNA follows: TGTGCCAGCAGCCCCGAGAAGAGCAAGCAGTACTTC. Complete variable domain (other parts from reference TRBV9 and TRBJ2-7): DSGVTQTPKHLITATGQRVTLRCSPRSGDLSVYWYQQSLDQGLQFLIQYYNGEERAKGNILERFSAQQFPDLHSELNLSSLELGDSALYFCASSPEKSKQYFGPGTRLTVT.

The chain joins TRBV27 to TRBJ2-1; D possibly corresponds to TRBD1 (6 bases). Germline CDR1 MNHEY, CDR2 SMNVEV (reference sequence). V gave up 4 bases and J gave up 2 bases, with 9 bases separating them. The CDR3 spans 14 residues. CDR3 loop: CASSSEGAYNEQFF. The DNA for the CDR3 is TGTGCCAGCAGTTCCGAGGGGGCCTACAATGAGCAGTTCTTC.

The chain is built from TRBV6-5 and TRBJ2-7, with 9 bases lining up with TRBD2. This CDR3 is built from 15 residues. V lost 2 bases, J lost 7 bases, and 9 bases stayed unmatched. Germline CDR1 and CDR2: MNHEY and SVGAGI. The CDR3 DNA reads as TGTGCCAGCAGTTACGCCCGGACTAGCGACGGGGAGCAGTACTTC. Its translation: CASSYARTSDGEQYF.

V is TRBV11-2 and J is TRBJ1-3; D possibly corresponds to TRBD1 (5 bases). This CDR3 is 14 amino acids long. V was clipped by 0 bases and J by 3 bases, with 6 bases between them. In germline, CDR1 is SGHAT, CDR2 FQNNGV. The CDR3 DNA is TGTGCCAGCAGCTTAGAGGGGCTTGGAAACACCATATATTTT. This encodes CASSLEGLGNTIYF.

This clone was found once. This chain's CDR3 is CAITGGDGYTF. DNA for the CDR3: TGTGCCATCACAGGGGGCGATGGCTACACCTTC. The chain is built from TRBV10-3 and TRBJ1-2, with TRBD1 matching over 8 bases. This CDR3 comprises 11 residues. Trimming cost V 7 bases and J 6 bases; bases outside gene matches: 1. CDR1 ENHRY and CDR2 SYGVKD come from the germline V gene.

This chain joins TRBV4-1 and TRBJ2-7, with 13 bases fitting TRBD2. CDR3 length: 19 residues. Germline V lookup: CDR1 MGHRA, CDR2 YSYEKL. V was pared by 0 bases and J by 4 bases, with 12 bases of the junction left unmatched. CDR3 coding DNA: TGCGCCAGCAGCCAAGATGACCCCGGACTAGCGGGAGCCCGTTACGAGCAGTACTTC. This encodes CASSQDDPGLAGARYEQYF.

The chain carries TRBV7-8 and TRBJ1-4; 11 bases align to TRBD1. The germline CDR1 and CDR2 sequences are SGHVS and FQNEAQ. The CDR3 runs to 17 residues. The junction had 11 bases not matched to a gene; V was cut back by 4 bases and J by 7 bases. The CDR3 bases are TGTGCCAGCAGCTCCCGGGACAGGGGGTGGGCGAGTGAAAAACTGTTTTTT. Protein sequence: CASSSRDRGWASEKLFF.

CDR3 DNA: TGTGCCAGCAGCTTGAACACTGGGGCCAACGTCCTGACTTTC. This codes for CASSLNTGANVLTF. The chain joins TRBV7-9 to TRBJ2-6; D is unresolved. This CDR3 comprises 14 residues. Germline values: CDR1 SEHNR, CDR2 FQNEAQ (reference sequence). V lost 3 bases and J 2 bases, leaving 5 bases between the germline ends.

This sequence joins TRBV7-8 and TRBJ1-3, with 8 nucleotides matching TRBD1. The trim removed 5 bases at V and 4 bases at J, leaving 7 bases unmatched. The CDR3 has 15 amino acids. The germline V gene encodes CDR1 SGHVS and CDR2 FQNEAQ. CDR3 protein: CASSTDRVSGNTIYF. The CDR3 DNA reads TGTGCCAGCAGCACGGACAGGGTTTCAGGAAACACCATATATTTT.

J is TRBJ1-2 and V is TRBV15; TRBD1 agrees at 7 bases. With 0 bases clipped from V and 11 bases from J, the junction kept 9 bases outside the gene matches. Per the germline V gene, CDR1 is LNHNV and CDR2 is YYDKDF (reference sequence). This CDR3 is built from 14 residues. The CDR3 sequence: CATSRDLTSGGYTF. The CDR3, as DNA: TGTGCCACCAGCAGAGATCTCACATCAGGGGGTTACACCTTC. Variable domain in full (rest from reference TRBV15 and TRBJ1-2): DAMVIQNPRYQVTQFGKPVTLSCSQTLNHNVMYWYQQKSSQAPKLLFHYYDKDFNNEADTPDNFQSRRPNTSFCFLDIRSPGLGDTAMYLCATSRDLTSGGYTFGSGTRLTVV.

The gene calls are TRBV7-2 and TRBJ2-1; D call uncertain. The CDR3 runs 15 residues. The germline V and J ends were trimmed by 1 base and 1 base, with 8 bases remaining between them. Germline V gene lookup returns CDR1 SGHTA and CDR2 FQGNSA. The CDR3 nucleotides read TGTGCCAGCAGCTTAGGGGCAGGTTCCTACAATGAGCAGTTCTTC. Translated: CASSLGAGSYNEQFF.

The V gene is TRBV5-4, the J gene TRBJ1-1; D uncertain. V was cut by 1 base and J by 4 bases, with 14 bases left in between. The CDR3 sequence is 15 residues long. Germline lookup yields CDR1 SGHNT and CDR2 YYREEE (reference sequence). This CDR3 is CASSLRWGGSTEAFF. The CDR3 nucleotides read TGTGCCAGCAGCTTGAGGTGGGGAGGGTCCACTGAAGCTTTCTTT.

The chain employs TRBV10-3 and TRBJ2-1; maybe TRBD2 (6 bases). Germline-derived CDR1 and CDR2 are ENHRY and SYGVKD. The CDR3 is made up of 14 amino acids. Between the trimmed V and J ends, which lost 0 bases and 10 bases, there was a span of 13 bases. The CDR3 DNA sequence: TGTGCCATCAGTGAGTCGCGACTAGAAGCCGAGCAGTTCTTC. It is translated as CAISESRLEAEQFF.

CDR3 residues: CASSLAADTDTQYF. In nucleotides, the CDR3 is TGCGCCAGCAGCTTGGCCGCGGACACAGATACGCAGTATTTT. The rearrangement links TRBV5-1 to TRBJ2-3, with D unclear. V lost 0 bases and J lost 2, with 7 bases in between. This CDR3 has 14 residues. Germline-derived CDR1 and CDR2 are SGHRS and YFSETQ.

This sequence joins TRBV6-6 and TRBJ2-1; 8 nucleotides line up with TRBD2. The germline gives CDR1 MNHNY, CDR2 SVGAGI (reference sequence). The CDR3 runs 13 residues. V lost 7 bases, J lost 7 bases, and 6 bases stayed unmatched. The CDR3: CASTPPGGNEQFF. The CDR3 DNA sequence: TGTGCCAGCACTCCTCCGGGAGGGAATGAGCAGTTCTTC.

The J gene is TRBJ2-7, the V gene TRBV6-5; TRBD2 might be the D (5 bases). The germline gives CDR1 MNHEY, CDR2 SVGAGI. V lost 2 bases and J 4 bases, leaving 12 bases between the germline ends. This CDR3 spans 14 amino acids. The CDR3 bases are TGTGCCAGCAGTTACGGCAGGACTGGTTACGAGCAGTACTTC. It specifies CASSYGRTGYEQYF.

This clone was seen just once. The chain combines TRBV27 with TRBJ1-4; D is uncertain. CDR1 and CDR2 (germline): MNHEY, SMNVEV (reference sequence). Trimming shortened V by 5 bases and J by 7 bases, and 11 bases separated the two germline ends. The CDR3 consists of 13 residues. DNA of the CDR3: TGTGCCAGCAGTGAGCAGAGAGGTGAAAAACTGTTTTTT. Translated: CASSEQRGEKLFF.

There are a few counts of this clone. V and J are TRBV18 and TRBJ1-3, with 8 bases fitting TRBD1. There are 16 residues in the CDR3. V lost 4 bases to trimming and J lost 1 base; unmatched junction nucleotides: 6. The germline gives CDR1 KGHSH, CDR2 LQKENI. CDR3 sequence reads: CASSQPTGVSGNTIYF. Here the CDR3 DNA reads TGTGCCAGCTCACAGCCGACAGGGGTGTCTGGAAACACCATATATTTT.

The chain combines TRBV29-1 with TRBJ1-5; 12 nucleotides align to TRBD1. CDR1 is SQVTM and CDR2 is ANQGSEA in the germline V gene. The CDR3 loop spans 13 amino acids. V lost 4 bases to trimming and J lost 7 bases; unmatched junction nucleotides: 2. CDR3 in amino acids: CSVGDRGRQPQHF. In nucleotides, the CDR3 is TGCAGCGTTGGGGACAGGGGGCGACAGCCCCAGCATTTT.

This clone was observed once. This rearrangement joins TRBV2 to TRBJ2-7; 7 positions agree with TRBD1. Trimming removed 5 bases from V and 0 bases from J; junction bases left unmatched: 7. CDR3 length equals 15 residues. Germline V gives CDR1 SNHLY, CDR2 FYNNEI. In DNA form, the CDR3 reads TGTGCCAGCAGTCCGACAGGGAACCTCTCCTACGAGCAGTACTTC. Translating it yields CASSPTGNLSYEQYF. Full variable domain (remainder filled in from reference TRBV2 and TRBJ2-7): EPEVTQTPSHQVTQMGQEVILRCVPISNHLYFYWYRQILGQKVEFLVSFYNNEISEKSEIFDDQFSVERPDGSNFTLKIRSTKLEDSAMYFCASSPTGNLSYEQYFGPGTRLTVT.

This clone was detected only a few times. The chain uses TRBV18 and TRBJ1-1; tentatively, D is TRBD1 (5 bases). The CDR3 is made up of 13 amino acids. The V gene's germline CDR1 is KGHSH and CDR2 LQKENI. The V gene lost 3 bases and the J gene lost 1 base, with 6 bases spanning the gap. Here the CDR3 DNA reads TGTGCCAGCTCACCGACAGCGAACACTGAAGCTTTCTTT. Its protein is CASSPTANTEAFF. The full variable domain, in which reference TRBV18 and TRBJ1-1 provide the parts outside the CDR3, is NAGVMQNPRHLVRRRGQEARLRCSPMKGHSHVYWYRQLPEEGLKFMVYLQKENIIDESGMPKERFSAEFPKEGPSILRIQQVVRGDSAAYFCASSPTANTEAFFGQGTRLTVV.

The chain links TRBV30 to TRBJ2-7; 7 nucleotides agree with TRBD1. From germline, CDR1 is GTSNPN and CDR2 SVGIG (reference sequence). V dropped 4 bases and J dropped 6; count of bases not matched to a gene: 6. This CDR3 region has 12 residues. CDR3 in amino acids: CAWTGGRGEQYF. For the CDR3, the DNA is TGTGCCTGGACAGGGGGAAGGGGCGAGCAGTACTTC. The entire variable domain, with the rest obtained from reference TRBV30 and TRBJ2-7, is as follows: SQTIHQWPATLVQPVGSPLSLECTVEGTSNPNLYWYRQAAGRGLQLLFYSVGIGQISSEVPQNLSASRPQDRQFILSSKKLLLSDSGFYLCAWTGGRGEQYFGPGTRLTVT.

The V gene is TRBV6-1, the J gene TRBJ2-1; maybe TRBD1 (5 bases). The CDR3 totals 13 residues. The V gene lost 1 base and the J gene lost 11 bases, with 12 bases spanning the gap. Germline CDR1 MNHNS, CDR2 SASEGT. The CDR3 loop reads CASSEDRGTQQFF. DNA for the CDR3: TGTGCCAGCAGTGAAGATAGGGGTACCCAGCAGTTCTTC.

The CDR3 nucleotides are TGTGCCAGCAGCTTAGAAGTAGCGGTAACCTACGAGCAGTACTTC. This sequence encodes CASSLEVAVTYEQYF. This chain links TRBV11-2 with TRBJ2-7, with D possibly matching TRBD2 (6 bases). V was shortened by 0 bases and J by 2 bases, with 11 bases between the two germline ends. The length of the CDR3 is 15 residues. CDR1 and CDR2 (germline): SGHAT, FQNNGV.

The chain is built from TRBV2 and TRBJ2-1, with 9 bases fitting TRBD2. Per the germline V gene, CDR1 is SNHLY and CDR2 is FYNNEI. V lost 6 bases, J lost 7 bases, and 13 bases stayed unmatched. The CDR3 has 16 amino acids. The CDR3 here is CASRLRGVAGVNEQFF. CDR3 nucleotides: TGTGCCAGCAGGCTACGAGGGGTAGCGGGAGTGAATGAGCAGTTCTTC.

The chain links TRBV7-2 to TRBJ2-1; 7 nucleotides match TRBD2. CDR3 length: 15 residues. V was clipped by 5 bases and J by 4 bases; unmatched bases: 8. Germline assignment: CDR1 SGHTA and CDR2 FQGNSA. The CDR3 spells CASSTQAGTYNEQFF. The CDR3 DNA reads TGTGCCAGCAGCACTCAAGCGGGAACTTACAATGAGCAGTTCTTC.

This clone came up a few times. The chain combines TRBV5-8 with TRBJ2-2; D is possibly TRBD2 (5 bases). Germline assignment: CDR1 SGHTS and CDR2 YDEGEE. The CDR3 length is 15 residues. Trimming took off 4 bases at V and 1 base at J, with 11 bases between the two ends. The CDR3 spells CASSPFGKNTGELFF. In nucleotides, the CDR3 is TGTGCCAGCAGCCCCTTCGGGAAGAACACCGGGGAGCTGTTTTTT.

CDR3: CASSIFTTGNQPQHF. The CDR3 bases are TGTGCCAGTAGTATATTTACAACAGGGAATCAGCCCCAGCATTTT. V gene TRBV19 combines with J gene TRBJ1-5; a weak D match, TRBD1 (6 bases). Deletions cut 2 bases from V and 4 bases from J, with 12 bases between. The CDR3 runs to 15 residues. Germline CDR1 LNHDA, CDR2 SQIVND (reference sequence).